The clone carrying this T cell receptor (beta chain) came up many times. Antigen specificity is unknown. Amplified TCR beta CDR3 regions came from RNA transcripts. The HTBI primer set drove a first-round RT-PCR of the TCR CDR3. Via MiXCR, TCRdb re-called the multiplex PCR reads, giving one row per CDR3 protein. Here the sample spans under 250,000 distinct CDR3 sequences, approximately 23% being singletons. The data were obtained in a study of T cells in Graves' hyperthyroidism and ophthalmopathy. Study-wide results and limits: Among thyroid clonotypes expanded above 0.001, most also appeared in blood. Ophthalmopathy was separated from stable hyperthyroidism by a 13 V-J model.

With 3 bases clipped from V and 2 bases from J, the junction kept 5 bases outside the gene matches. The germline V gene has CDR1 SGHRS and CDR2 YFSETQ. This CDR3 comprises 15 residues. The sample comprised blood. The origin of this receptor is a woman aged 40 to 50 with Graves' ophthalmopathy. This chain uses TRBV5-1 with TRBJ1-2; TRBD1 matches at 9 bases. CDR3 residues: CASSWGDRDNYGYTF. Written as DNA, the CDR3 is TGCGCCAGCAGCTGGGGGGACAGGGACAACTATGGCTACACCTTC. The full variable domain, rest sourced from reference TRBV5-1 and TRBJ1-2, is KAGVTQTPRYLIKTRGQQVTLSCSPISGHRSVSWYQQTPGQGLQFLFEYFSETQRNKGNFPGRFSGRQFSNSRSEMNVSTLELGDSALYLCASSWGDRDNYGYTFGSGTRLTVV.